A selection of T cell receptor beta chains follows, all from one sample in a study of neurological immune-mediated disorders. In TCRdb, the 5' RACE reads were re-called with MiXCR into one record per CDR3 protein. This table holds tens of thousands of distinct CDR3 sequences, around 15% found once. Sequencing used PBMCs. All receptors come from a female donor with HTLV-1-associated myelopathy (HAM/TSP). The CDR3 runs from the conserved cysteine through the conserved F or W. D genes are given only for firm matches. The size entry is marked missing in some rows and otherwise reads once, few, many or a size class.

D | J | size | V | CDR3 | DNA
- | TRBJ2-4 | few | TRBV14 | CASSQGRDKAKNIQYF | TGTGCCAGCAGCCAAGGCAGGGACAAGGCAAAAAACATTCAGTACTTC
TRBD1 | TRBJ2-2 | - | TRBV20-1 | CSATYTGVEGGELFF | TGCAGTGCCACTTATACAGGGGTCGAAGGCGGGGAGCTGTTTTTT
- | TRBJ2-7 | - | TRBV10-3 | CAISSLYRESYEQYF | TGTGCCATCAGCAGCTTATACAGGGAGTCCTACGAGCAGTACTTC
- | TRBJ2-2 | many | TRBV5-1 | CASSRRDVTGELFF | TGCGCCAGCAGCCGAAGGGACGTCACCGGGGAGCTGTTTTTT
- | TRBJ1-2 | many | TRBV11-1 | CASSASGTKYGYTF | TGTGCCAGCAGCGCCTCCGGGACCAAGTATGGCTACACCTTC
- | TRBJ2-7 | many | TRBV4-1 | CASSQVASGEDYEQYF | TGCGCCAGCAGCCAAGTTGCATCAGGGGAAGACTACGAGCAGTACTTC
- | TRBJ2-6 | - | TRBV10-2 | CASSGTGRGTGANVLTF | TGCGCCAGCAGTGGGACAGGGAGGGGTACTGGGGCCAACGTCCTGACTTTC
TRBD1 | TRBJ2-7 | many | TRBV20-1 | CSAIYYRGDEQYF | TGCAGTGCTATTTATTACAGGGGGGACGAGCAGTACTTC
- | TRBJ1-1 | - | TRBV3-1 | CASSQGADNTEAFF | TGTGCCAGCAGCCAGGGGGCGGATAACACTGAAGCTTTCTTT
TRBD2 | TRBJ2-5 | many | TRBV29-1 | CSVGPPSGSAETQYF | TGCAGCGTCGGGCCACCTAGCGGGAGTGCAGAGACCCAGTACTTC
- | TRBJ1-2 | many | TRBV20-1 | CSAAEGYGYTF | TGCAGTGCTGCTGAGGGCTATGGCTACACCTTC
TRBD2 | TRBJ2-7 | few | TRBV3-1 | CASSPSSGEGEQYF | TGTGCCAGCAGCCCCTCTAGCGGGGAAGGCGAGCAGTACTTC
- | TRBJ2-5 | - | TRBV2 | CASSIRGETQYF | TGTGCCAGCAGTATCAGGGGAGAGACCCAGTACTTC
TRBD1 | TRBJ2-7 | - | TRBV29-1 | CSDIDRGQQYF | TGCAGCGACATAGACAGGGGTCAGCAGTACTTC
- | TRBJ1-1 | many | TRBV20-1 | CSARPSGSANTEAFF | TGCAGTGCTAGACCATCAGGGTCAGCGAACACTGAAGCTTTCTTT
TRBD1 | TRBJ2-5 | - | TRBV28 | CASSLPGTAQETQYF | TGTGCCAGCAGTTTACCCGGGACAGCTCAAGAGACCCAGTACTTC
TRBD1 | TRBJ1-4 | many | TRBV5-1 | CASSLEAGGKLFF | TGCGCCAGCAGCTTGGAGGCAGGGGGAAAACTGTTTTTT
- | TRBJ1-6 | many | TRBV12-3/TRBV12-4 | CASSLKGYRDNSPLHF | TGTGCCAGCAGTTTAAAAGGGTATCGGGATAATTCACCCCTCCACTTT